This T cell receptor (beta chain) was recovered during a study of human T cells and chemical hapten exposure. Study in general: 2% DPC applied to an approximately 2 cm by approximately 2 cm arm area sensitized donors.

The library tagged each cDNA molecule with unique molecular identifiers. Using its own MiXCR run on the RACE reads, TCRdb lists one record per CDR3 protein. The repertoire has about 120,000 distinct CDR3 sequences, 13% of them found once; the top ten carry 2.5% to 3.5%. Regarding time point: pre-sensitization, week 0. Treatment reported: therapeutic diphenylcyclopropenone sensitization with weekly scalp DPC. General observations from the study: Counts of expanded TCRs (at PT1) showed a positive correlation with patch test score. There was alopecia in the donors, so their immune response may differ from that of healthy people.

This clonotype has a handful of counts. Its antigen is unknown. Per the germline V gene, CDR1 is SGDLS and CDR2 is YYNGEE. This CDR3 is built from 13 residues. V was pared by 5 bases and J by 3 bases, with 12 bases between. This chain connects TRBV9 to TRBJ2-7; perhaps TRBD2 as D (5 bases). The material was whole blood, obtained in connection with sensitization to the hapten diphenylcyclopropenone (DPC). This receptor was obtained from a woman aged 18-30 years with alopecia areata. Some clones in this sample may be carry-over from other donors' samples. The chain's CDR3 is CASSPGTHYEQYF. Here the CDR3 DNA reads TGTGCCAGCAGTCCGGGAACCCACTACGAGCAGTACTTC.